One and the same sample provided the 4 T cell receptor beta chains below, sequenced in a study of OX40 agonist ivuxolimab in advanced cancers. Measured with immunoSEQ multiplex PCR; TCRdb has only the in-frame clones, and not every one. The sample holds over 25,000 clones; approximately 83% are singletons and the top ten take around 50%. The sequenced sample was CD4+ or CD8+ T cells sorted from blood, obtained in a trial of the OX40 agonist ivuxolimab. The receptors derive from an adult with an advanced solid tumor such as melanoma, head and neck, liver or kidney cancer.

This CDR3 is CASRAGIVQPQHF. Written as DNA, the CDR3 is TGTGCCAGTAGGGCAGGCATAGTTCAGCCCCAGCATTTT. J is TRBJ1-5 and V is TRBV19; D is undetermined. CDR3 length: 13 residues. The V end was cut by 6 bases, the J end by 6 bases, with 12 bases between. CDR1 and CDR2 from the germline V gene are LNHDA and SQIVND (reference sequence).

The V and J genes are TRBV21-1 and TRBJ2-7; the table's TRBD1 call for D was not verified on the DNA. TRBV21-1 is recorded as a pseudogene. There are 11 residues in the CDR3. This CDR3 is CASSKAQGQYF. CDR3 nucleotides: TGTGCCAGCAGCAAAGCACAGGGGCAGTACTTC.

The chain uses TRBV28 and TRBJ2-4; 10 nucleotides align to TRBD1. Per germline, CDR1 MDHEN and CDR2 SYDVKM. The ends lost 6 bases at V and 8 bases at J; junction bases unmatched: 10. The CDR3 has 15 residues. CDR3 sequence: CASSPGDRGADIQYF. The CDR3 DNA sequence: TGTGCCAGCAGCCCTGGGGACAGGGGCGCGGACATTCAGTACTTC.

The V gene is TRBV2, the J gene TRBJ2-1; D may correspond to TRBD1 or TRBD2 (5 bases each). The CDR3 loop spans 14 amino acids. V was cut by 5 bases and J by 4 bases, with 12 bases left in between. From germline, CDR1 is SNHLY and CDR2 FYNNEI. This CDR3 is CASSTQGAYNEQFF. DNA of the CDR3: TGTGCCAGCAGTACTCAGGGAGCATACAATGAGCAGTTCTTC. The variable domain in full, completed from reference TRBV2 and TRBJ2-1, reads EPEVTQTPSHQVTQMGQEVILRCVPISNHLYFYWYRQILGQKVEFLVSFYNNEISEKSEIFDDQFSVERPDGSNFTLKIRSTKLEDSAMYFCASSTQGAYNEQFFGPGTRLTVL.